One sample yielded the 27 T cell receptor beta chains listed below, sequenced in a study of cytomegalovirus exposure and HLA in healthy donors (dated by TCRdb to about 2017). Library preparation used the immunoSEQ multiplex PCR assay. For the multiplex PCR, a mixture combining 60 forward primers for TCR Vbeta segments and 13 reverse primers for TCR Jbeta segments was used. The clones in this table, taken by TCRdb from immuneACCESS, are in-frame only. Not every clone is retained; where verified, under half of the shortfall comes from an unresolved V gene, and the cause of the rest is unknown. For this sample the table gives tens of thousands of clones, of which 65% to 85% were detected only once. Under 3% of the sample comes from the top ten. Sequenced material: PBMCs. The receptors derive from a woman in her twenties or thirties in good health and CMV-seronegative.

The rearrangement links TRBV28 to TRBJ1-4; 7 bases agree with TRBD1. With V trimmed by 4 bases and J by 7 bases, 6 bases remained unmatched. The CDR3 extends over 14 amino acids. The germline V gene encodes CDR1 MDHEN and CDR2 SYDVKM. CDR3 amino acids: CASSWQGVGEKLFF. In DNA form, the CDR3 reads TGTGCCAGCAGTTGGCAGGGGGTTGGTGAAAAACTGTTTTTT.

This clone occurred once. The V call is TRBV2, the J call TRBJ1-2; D uncertain. The V gene's germline CDR1 is SNHLY and CDR2 FYNNEI. This CDR3 comprises 12 residues. V was clipped by 3 bases and J by 4 bases, with 6 bases between them. Here the CDR3 reads CASSDPLYGYTF. In DNA form, the CDR3 reads TGTGCCAGCAGTGACCCCCTCTATGGCTACACCTTC.

This rearrangement joins TRBV19 to TRBJ1-2, with D possibly being TRBD1 (5 bases). V was trimmed by 6 bases and J by 8 bases, leaving 19 bases between them. Looked up from germline, CDR1 is LNHDA and CDR2 is SQIVND (reference sequence). The length of the CDR3 is 14 residues. The CDR3 reads CASRTLGGTWGYTF. CDR3 DNA sequence: TGTGCCAGTAGGACCCTTGGCGGGACTTGGGGCTACACCTTC.

The rearrangement links TRBV4-1 to TRBJ2-1; 10 nucleotides match TRBD2. Looked up from germline, CDR1 is MGHRA and CDR2 is YSYEKL. The V and J ends lost 1 base and 7 bases, in that order; junction bases with no gene match: 13. The CDR3 extends over 18 amino acids. CDR3 sequence: CASSQVALAGDLKNEQFF. The CDR3 bases are TGCGCCAGCAGCCAAGTGGCTCTAGCGGGGGACTTGAAGAATGAGCAGTTCTTC.

This rearrangement joins TRBV5-5 to TRBJ2-1; 7 positions agree with TRBD1. With V trimmed by 4 bases and J by 0 bases, 4 bases remained unmatched. Germline CDR1 and CDR2: SGHKS and YYEKEE (reference sequence). The CDR3 consists of 15 residues. CDR3 sequence reads: CASSATGSSYNEQFF. CDR3 sequence (DNA): TGTGCCAGCAGCGCGACAGGGAGCTCCTACAATGAGCAGTTCTTC. Looking up the rest from reference TRBV5-5 and TRBJ2-1 gives the full variable domain: DAGVTQSPTHLIKTRGQQVTLRCSPISGHKSVSWYQQVLGQGPQFIFQYYEKEERGRGNFPDRFSARQFPNYSSELNVNALLLGDSALYLCASSATGSSYNEQFFGPGTRLTVL.

This chain links TRBV6-1 with TRBJ2-5; D is possibly TRBD2 (7 bases). The CDR3 sequence is 15 residues long. V gave up 2 bases and J gave up 4 bases, with 14 bases separating them. Looked up from germline, CDR1 is MNHNS and CDR2 is SASEGT. The CDR3 protein is CASSELEGGGETQYF. CDR3 coding DNA: TGTGCCAGCAGTGAATTGGAGGGGGGGGGAGAGACCCAGTACTTC.

The chain links TRBV2 to TRBJ1-2, with 10 positions matching TRBD1. This CDR3 is built from 16 residues. The V segment lost 7 bases and the J segment 3 bases; nucleotides outside the gene matches: 11. CDR1 is SNHLY and CDR2 is FYNNEI in the germline V gene. The CDR3 reads CASTPGQGQRDYGYTF. The CDR3 region has the DNA TGTGCCAGCACTCCGGGACAGGGGCAACGAGACTATGGCTACACCTTC.

The rearrangement uses TRBV2 and TRBJ2-2; tentative D call: TRBD1 (6 bases). Germline V gene lookup returns CDR1 SNHLY and CDR2 FYNNEI. The length of the CDR3 is 15 residues. Trimming took off 5 bases at V and 3 bases at J, with 13 bases between the two ends. In nucleotides, the CDR3 is TGTGCCAGCAGTCCCAGGGGTCGCTACACCGGGGAGCTGTTTTTT. Translated: CASSPRGRYTGELFF. Full variable domain (rest looked up from reference TRBV2 and TRBJ2-2): EPEVTQTPSHQVTQMGQEVILRCVPISNHLYFYWYRQILGQKVEFLVSFYNNEISEKSEIFDDQFSVERPDGSNFTLKIRSTKLEDSAMYFCASSPRGRYTGELFFGEGSRLTVL.

CDR3 protein: CAIIRLAGGFSFDTQYF. DNA for the CDR3: TGTGCCATCATCCGACTAGCGGGGGGGTTCTCGTTCGATACGCAGTATTTT. The chain carries TRBV10-3 and TRBJ2-3; 14 bases fit TRBD2. CDR3 length: 17 residues. V lost 7 bases to trimming and J lost 6 bases; unmatched junction nucleotides: 12. From germline, CDR1 is ENHRY and CDR2 SYGVKD.

The chain uses TRBV5-4 and TRBJ2-7; the match to TRBD1 covers 9 bases. Germline V gene sequence: CDR1 SGHNT, CDR2 YYREEE (reference sequence). Trimming cost V 1 base and J 4 bases; bases outside gene matches: 12. This CDR3 has 17 residues. The DNA for the CDR3 is TGTGCCAGCAGCTTGCCCCTGGGCACAGGGGGCAGGTACGAGCAGTACTTC. Translating gives CASSLPLGTGGRYEQYF.

This clone was recorded a few times. The chain is built from TRBV5-4 and TRBJ2-3; TRBD1 agrees at 9 bases. The V and J ends lost 4 bases and 5 bases, in that order; junction bases with no gene match: 8. Germline lookup yields CDR1 SGHNT and CDR2 YYREEE (reference sequence). The CDR3 loop spans 15 amino acids. CDR3 nucleotide sequence: TGTGCCAGCAGCAGGGGACAGGGTACTAGAGATACGCAGTATTTT. It encodes CASSRGQGTRDTQYF.

The V gene is TRBV5-1, the J gene TRBJ1-1; TRBD1 might be the D (6 bases). The CDR3 is 14 residues long. The germline V gene has CDR1 SGHRS and CDR2 YFSETQ. The V and J ends lost 1 base and 0 bases respectively, with 7 bases between them. The CDR3 here is CASSLTGLNTEAFF. The CDR3 coding sequence is TGCGCCAGCAGCTTGACAGGGCTGAACACTGAAGCTTTCTTT.

This chain joins TRBV2 and TRBJ2-1, with TRBD2 matching over 14 bases. Germline CDR1 SNHLY, CDR2 FYNNEI. The CDR3 runs 18 residues. Unmatched junction bases numbered 20, after V lost 6 bases and J lost 13 bases. CDR3 in amino acids: CASRVGVAGTSGGPGQFF. In DNA, the CDR3 is TGTGCCAGCAGGGTTGGAGTCGCCGGGACTAGCGGGGGCCCGGGTCAGTTCTTC.

The chain uses TRBV6-1 and TRBJ1-1, with TRBD1 matching 9 bases. The CDR3 covers 14 residues. Germline trimming cut 6 bases from V and 4 bases from J; bases unmatched to any gene: 6. Germline CDR1 MNHNS, CDR2 SASEGT. The CDR3 reads CASRPGQGTTEAFF. CDR3 in DNA: TGTGCCAGCAGGCCCGGACAGGGGACCACTGAAGCTTTCTTT.

The chain couples TRBV11-3 to TRBJ2-2; 11 bases align to TRBD1. Trimming took 5 bases from V and 4 from J; bases not matched to a gene: 3. The CDR3 sequence is 15 residues long. From germline, CDR1 is SGHNT and CDR2 YENEEA. The CDR3 bases are TGTGCCAGCAGCCAGGGACAGGGGGGCACCGGGGAGCTGTTTTTT. It is translated as CASSQGQGGTGELFF.

This sequence joins TRBV14 and TRBJ2-7, with 8 nucleotides matching TRBD1. With V trimmed by 4 bases and J by 6 bases, 11 bases remained unmatched. The germline CDR1 and CDR2 sequences are SGHDN and FVKESK. The CDR3 sequence is 15 residues long. CDR3 DNA sequence: TGTGCCAGCAGCCCACCGGGACAGGCTCTTTTCGAGCAGTACTTC. As protein: CASSPPGQALFEQYF.

This clone showed up just a few times. The J gene is TRBJ1-1, the V gene TRBV2; 8 bases line up with TRBD1. J gave up 10 bases and V 10 bases, and 14 bases lay outside the gene matches. The CDR3 has 13 amino acids. CDR1 is SNHLY, CDR2 FYNNEI, per germline. CDR3 sequence: CATTLQGGRRAFF. In DNA, the CDR3 is TGTGCCACCACACTACAGGGGGGGAGACGAGCTTTCTTT.

The gene calls are TRBV13 and TRBJ1-2; D not resolved. Per the germline V gene, CDR1 is PRHDT and CDR2 is FYEKMQ (reference sequence). CDR3 length: 15 residues. The V end was cut by 4 bases, the J end by 6 bases, with 18 bases between. This CDR3 is CASSSAPEAHDGYTF. The CDR3 DNA is TGTGCCAGCAGCTCCGCCCCCGAGGCGCATGATGGCTACACCTTC.

This chain uses TRBV5-1 with TRBJ2-7, with 7 nucleotides matching TRBD1. V shed 3 bases, J shed 2 bases, and the junction held 8 bases outside the gene matches. The CDR3 covers 15 residues. CDR1 SGHRS and CDR2 YFSETQ come from the germline V gene. CDR3 sequence reads: CASSSRDSPAYEQYF. In nucleotides, the CDR3 is TGCGCCAGCAGCTCCCGGGACAGTCCTGCCTACGAGCAGTACTTC.

V usage is TRBV5-8 and J usage is TRBJ1-1, with TRBD1 identical over 7 bases. Germline V gene sequence: CDR1 SGHTS, CDR2 YDEGEE. CDR3 length: 14 amino acids. With V trimmed by 5 bases and J by 3 bases, 7 bases remained unmatched. CDR3 residues: CASRERGLYTEAFF. The CDR3 DNA sequence: TGTGCCAGCAGGGAGAGGGGGCTTTACACTGAAGCTTTCTTT. Full variable domain (remainder filled in from reference TRBV5-8 and TRBJ1-1): EAGVTQSPTHLIKTRGQQATLRCSPISGHTSVYWYQQALGLGLQFLLWYDEGEERNRGNFPPRFSGRQFPNYSSELNVNALELEDSALYLCASRERGLYTEAFFGQGTRLTVV.

The gene calls are TRBV2 and TRBJ2-3; 7 bases fit TRBD2. The CDR3 is made up of 15 amino acids. Germline CDR1 is SNHLY and CDR2 is FYNNEI. V trimming: 6 bases; J trimming: 2 bases; junction bases outside the gene matches: 8. The CDR3 DNA reads TGTGCCAGCAGAACCCTAGCGGCTTACACAGATACGCAGTATTTT. Encoded protein: CASRTLAAYTDTQYF.

Only one count was recorded for this clone. V usage is TRBV6-6 and J usage is TRBJ1-2; 8 bases agree with TRBD1. Per germline, CDR1 MNHNY and CDR2 SVGAGI (reference sequence). This CDR3 region has 14 residues. Unmatched junction bases numbered 5, after V lost 2 bases and J lost 6 bases. CDR3 coding DNA: TGTGCCAGCAGTTACCCGGACAGGGAGGATGGCTACACCTTC. Protein: CASSYPDREDGYTF.

The CDR3 reads CASSSGQGNQPQHF. The CDR3 bases are TGTGCCAGCAGCTCGGGACAAGGTAATCAGCCCCAGCATTTT. The chain carries TRBV7-9 and TRBJ1-5; possibly TRBD1 for D (6 bases). The CDR3 totals 14 residues. Deletions cut 4 bases from V and 4 bases from J, with 11 bases between. CDR1 is SEHNR, CDR2 FQNEAQ, per germline (reference sequence). Combining the CDR3 with reference TRBV7-9 and TRBJ1-5 gives the whole variable domain DTGVSQNPRHKITKRGQNVTFRCDPISEHNRLYWYRQTLGQGPEFLTYFQNEAQLEKSRLLSDRFSAERPKGSFSTLEIQRTEQGDSAMYLCASSSGQGNQPQHFGDGTRLSIL.

The chain employs TRBV19 and TRBJ1-5; the match to TRBD1 covers 7 bases. The V gene's germline CDR1 is LNHDA and CDR2 SQIVND (reference sequence). V lost 5 bases and J lost 10; bases outside the gene matches: 8. This CDR3 comprises 13 residues. This CDR3 reads CASSPQGSCPQHF. The CDR3 nucleotides read TGTGCCAGTAGTCCACAGGGGTCCTGCCCCCAGCATTTT.

The rearrangement links TRBV6-4 to TRBJ2-3, with D possibly matching TRBD1 (6 bases). V was cut by 2 bases and J by 4 bases, with 13 bases left in between. The CDR3 is 15 residues long. Per germline, CDR1 MRHNA and CDR2 SNTAGT. The CDR3 region is CASSDESGVADTQYF. The CDR3 DNA is TGTGCCAGCAGTGACGAGTCAGGGGTGGCAGATACGCAGTATTTT.

This clone was seen just once. The chain uses TRBV6-5 and TRBJ1-1, with D tentatively TRBD1 (5 bases). The CDR3 is made up of 14 amino acids. Trimming removed 10 bases from V and 0 bases from J, with 15 bases in between. CDR1 MNHEY and CDR2 SVGAGI come from the germline V gene. CDR3: CATNRQSMNTEAFF. The CDR3 region has the DNA TGTGCCACGAACCGACAGTCCATGAACACTGAAGCTTTCTTT.

The chain links TRBV19 to TRBJ2-1, with TRBD2 identical over 9 bases. Unmatched junction bases numbered 5, after V lost 6 bases and J lost 5 bases. The germline V gene has CDR1 LNHDA and CDR2 SQIVND (reference sequence). This CDR3 contains 14 residues. CDR3 coding DNA: TGTGCCAGTAGCATGTTAGCGGGGGACAATGAGCAGTTCTTC. Amino acids: CASSMLAGDNEQFF.